The T cell receptor (beta chain) under discussion was sequenced for a study of CD8+CD57+ T cells in acquired aplastic anemia. Across the study: Sorted CD4+ and CD8+ cells gave an average of 3.2 ug of DNA. In CD4+ cells, healthy donors produced an average of approximately 11 million reads.

Whole-study results and caveats: Patients shared around 31 CD8+ CDR3 sequences with controls.

The use of genomic DNA as template underpinned the TCR beta VDJ and CDR3 profiling. In TCRdb, the reads were re-called with MiXCR into one record per CDR3 protein. Of approximately 170,000 distinct CDR3 sequences in the sample, about half were seen once. The V and J ends lost 2 bases and 0 bases respectively, with 11 bases between them. CDR3 length equals 15 residues. The germline gives CDR1 KGHSH, CDR2 LQKENI. A few counts support this clonotype. What it binds is not known. V gene TRBV18 combines with J gene TRBJ2-7, with D tentatively TRBD2 (7 bases). The clonotype comes from a human donor in good health, serving as a control. The specimen sequenced was sorted CD4+, CD8+, or CD8+CD57+ T cells (not recorded which) from PBMCs. The CDR3 bases are TGTGCCAGCTCACCAACGGGGGGCCACTCCTACGAGCAGTACTTC. This gives the protein CASSPTGGHSYEQYF.